The rows below give T cell receptor beta chains drawn from one sample of a study of neurological immune-mediated disorders. TCRdb reprocessed the 5' RACE reads via MiXCR and lists one record per CDR3 protein. Of approximately 100,000 distinct CDR3 sequences listed, approximately 10% were seen once; the top ten hold around 3.1%. Specimen: PBMCs. The receptors were sampled from a female donor with HTLV-1-associated myelopathy (HAM/TSP). Both conserved end residues are part of each CDR3. D genes are given only for firm matches. A clone size is listed for some rows: how often the clone was seen (once, few, many), or a class if it is expanded.

v_call: TRBV18
d_call: .
j_call: TRBJ2-1
clone_size: many
cdr3_length: 12
cdr3_aa: CASSRVSDEQFF
cdr3_nt: TGTGCCAGCTCACGGGTCTCGGATGAGCAGTTCTTC

v_call: TRBV4-1
d_call: .
j_call: TRBJ2-7
clone_size: many
cdr3_length: 14
cdr3_aa: CASSQAQGMDEQYF
cdr3_nt: TGCGCCAGCAGCCAAGCCCAGGGAATGGACGAGCAGTACTTC

v_call: TRBV14
d_call: .
j_call: TRBJ1-1
clone_size: many
cdr3_length: 15
cdr3_aa: CASSQDRDGNTEAFF
cdr3_nt: TGTGCCAGCAGCCAAGATAGGGATGGGAACACTGAAGCTTTCTTT

v_call: TRBV14
d_call: TRBD2
j_call: TRBJ2-2
clone_size: .
cdr3_length: 14
cdr3_aa: CASSHGGITGELFF
cdr3_nt: TGTGCCAGCAGCCACGGGGGGATTACCGGGGAGCTGTTTTTT

v_call: TRBV20-1
d_call: TRBD1
j_call: TRBJ2-5
clone_size: many
cdr3_length: 14
cdr3_aa: CSASGDRVQETQYF
cdr3_nt: TGCAGTGCTAGTGGGGACAGGGTCCAAGAGACCCAGTACTTC

v_call: TRBV5-1
d_call: .
j_call: TRBJ2-1
clone_size: many
cdr3_length: 15
cdr3_aa: CASSLETGPYNEQFF
cdr3_nt: TGCGCCAGCAGCTTGGAAACGGGCCCCTACAATGAGCAGTTCTTC

v_call: TRBV5-1
d_call: TRBD1
j_call: TRBJ1-5
clone_size: many
cdr3_length: 17
cdr3_aa: CASSLGTGEIGYQPQHF
cdr3_nt: TGCGCCAGCAGCTTGGGGACAGGGGAAATAGGGTATCAGCCCCAGCATTTT

v_call: TRBV20-1
d_call: TRBD1
j_call: TRBJ2-2
clone_size: many
cdr3_length: 14
cdr3_aa: CSATGTGKAGELFF
cdr3_nt: TGCAGTGCTACCGGGACAGGGAAGGCCGGGGAGCTGTTTTTT

v_call: TRBV7-2
d_call: .
j_call: TRBJ2-1
clone_size: many
cdr3_length: 13
cdr3_aa: CASSLRGGNEQFF
cdr3_nt: TGTGCCAGCAGCCTCCGCGGCGGGAATGAGCAGTTCTTC

v_call: TRBV5-1
d_call: .
j_call: TRBJ2-7
clone_size: many
cdr3_length: 15
cdr3_aa: CASSLGALNNYEQYF
cdr3_nt: TGCGCCAGCAGCTTGGGCGCATTGAACAACTACGAGCAGTACTTC

v_call: TRBV7-6
d_call: .
j_call: TRBJ2-1
clone_size: .
cdr3_length: 15
cdr3_aa: CASSPDGLSYNEQFF
cdr3_nt: TGTGCCAGCAGCCCAGATGGACTCTCCTACAATGAGCAGTTCTTC

v_call: TRBV5-1
d_call: .
j_call: TRBJ1-4
clone_size: many
cdr3_length: 13
cdr3_aa: CASSTRGGEKLFF
cdr3_nt: TGCGCCAGCAGCACCAGGGGTGGGGAAAAACTGTTTTTT

v_call: TRBV24-1
d_call: .
j_call: TRBJ2-2
clone_size: many
cdr3_length: 12
cdr3_aa: CATRDNPGELFF
cdr3_nt: TGTGCCACCAGGGACAACCCCGGGGAGCTGTTTTTT

v_call: TRBV5-1
d_call: .
j_call: TRBJ1-3
clone_size: .
cdr3_length: 15
cdr3_aa: CASSPGHLFGNTIYF
cdr3_nt: TGCGCCAGCAGCCCGGGACATCTCTTTGGAAACACCATATATTTT

v_call: TRBV24-1
d_call: TRBD2
j_call: TRBJ2-3
clone_size: .
cdr3_length: 17
cdr3_aa: CATSGSAGGFSTDPQYF
cdr3_nt: TGTGCCACCAGTGGAAGCGCGGGGGGGTTTTCCACAGATCCGCAGTATTTT

v_call: TRBV15
d_call: .
j_call: TRBJ2-7
clone_size: many
cdr3_length: 13
cdr3_aa: CATSRQGPYEQYF
cdr3_nt: TGTGCCACCAGCAGACAGGGGCCCTACGAGCAGTACTTC

v_call: TRBV29-1
d_call: .
j_call: TRBJ1-4
clone_size: many
cdr3_length: 13
cdr3_aa: CSVDSGAGEKLFF
cdr3_nt: TGCAGCGTTGATTCGGGGGCTGGTGAAAAACTGTTTTTT

v_call: TRBV5-1
d_call: TRBD1
j_call: TRBJ2-7
clone_size: many
cdr3_length: 14
cdr3_aa: CASSLDRGAVEQYF
cdr3_nt: TGCGCCAGCAGCCTGGACAGGGGCGCCGTCGAGCAGTACTTC

v_call: TRBV5-6
d_call: TRBD1
j_call: TRBJ2-4
clone_size: many
cdr3_length: 14
cdr3_aa: CASRGQGFPDIQYF
cdr3_nt: TGTGCCAGCAGGGGACAGGGGTTTCCGGACATTCAGTACTTC

v_call: TRBV5-4
d_call: .
j_call: TRBJ2-1
clone_size: many
cdr3_length: 17
cdr3_aa: CASSPNPPMASYNEQFF
cdr3_nt: TGTGCCAGCAGCCCAAATCCCCCTATGGCGTCCTACAATGAGCAGTTCTTC

v_call: TRBV7-9
d_call: .
j_call: TRBJ2-5
clone_size: many
cdr3_length: 15
cdr3_aa: CASSLGTGNKETQYF
cdr3_nt: TGTGCCAGCAGCTTGGGCACAGGGAACAAAGAGACCCAGTACTTC

v_call: TRBV5-1
d_call: TRBD2
j_call: TRBJ2-7
clone_size: many
cdr3_length: 16
cdr3_aa: CASSVARGGQSYEQYF
cdr3_nt: TGCGCCAGCAGCGTAGCCCGGGGGGGCCAGTCCTACGAGCAGTACTTC

v_call: TRBV5-1
d_call: .
j_call: TRBJ2-2
clone_size: many
cdr3_length: 14
cdr3_aa: CASSLAGDTGELFF
cdr3_nt: TGCGCCAGCAGCTTGGCCGGTGATACCGGGGAGCTGTTTTTT

v_call: TRBV5-1
d_call: .
j_call: TRBJ1-5
clone_size: few
cdr3_length: 15
cdr3_aa: CASSLLGSDGQPQHF
cdr3_nt: TGCGCCAGCAGCTTGCTGGGGAGTGACGGTCAGCCCCAGCATTTT

v_call: TRBV5-1
d_call: TRBD2
j_call: TRBJ2-7
clone_size: .
cdr3_length: 17
cdr3_aa: CASSLEGVRGDGNEQYF
cdr3_nt: TGCGCCAGCAGCTTGGAGGGCGTGCGGGGGGACGGCAACGAGCAGTACTTC

v_call: TRBV25-1
d_call: .
j_call: TRBJ1-3
clone_size: many
cdr3_length: 14
cdr3_aa: CASSEYIGEDTIYF
cdr3_nt: TGTGCCAGCAGTGAATATATAGGGGAGGACACCATATATTTT

v_call: TRBV9
d_call: .
j_call: TRBJ2-7
clone_size: many
cdr3_length: 13
cdr3_aa: CASSTSRGNEQYF
cdr3_nt: TGTGCCAGCAGCACAAGTCGGGGAAACGAGCAGTACTTC

v_call: TRBV3-1
d_call: TRBD1
j_call: TRBJ1-5
clone_size: many
cdr3_length: 17
cdr3_aa: CASSPNRRGRIGQPQHF
cdr3_nt: TGTGCCAGCAGCCCAAACCGTAGGGGGCGCATCGGACAGCCCCAGCATTTT

v_call: TRBV5-1
d_call: TRBD2
j_call: TRBJ2-2
clone_size: many
cdr3_length: 13
cdr3_aa: CASPRGDTGELFF
cdr3_nt: TGCGCCAGCCCCCGGGGGGACACCGGGGAGCTGTTTTTT

v_call: TRBV5-1
d_call: TRBD1
j_call: TRBJ1-1
clone_size: many
cdr3_length: 15
cdr3_aa: CASSQGQGGNTEAFF
cdr3_nt: TGCGCCAGCAGCCAAGGACAGGGGGGGAACACTGAAGCTTTCTTT

v_call: TRBV20-1
d_call: .
j_call: TRBJ1-6
clone_size: many
cdr3_length: 18
cdr3_aa: CSARDAQGPLSYNSPLHF
cdr3_nt: TGCAGTGCTAGAGATGCACAGGGCCCACTCTCCTATAATTCACCCCTCCACTTT

v_call: TRBV6-5
d_call: .
j_call: TRBJ1-4
clone_size: many
cdr3_length: 15
cdr3_aa: CASSYSGAGYEKLFF
cdr3_nt: TGTGCCAGCAGTTACTCAGGGGCGGGGTATGAAAAACTGTTTTTT

v_call: TRBV7-2
d_call: .
j_call: TRBJ2-5
clone_size: many
cdr3_length: 11
cdr3_aa: CASSLRGTQYF
cdr3_nt: TGTGCCAGCAGCCTCCGTGGGACCCAGTACTTC

v_call: TRBV5-1
d_call: TRBD2
j_call: TRBJ2-5
clone_size: many
cdr3_length: 15
cdr3_aa: CASSVGTISGETQYF
cdr3_nt: TGCGCCAGCAGCGTCGGGACTATCTCAGGGGAGACCCAGTACTTC

v_call: TRBV14
d_call: TRBD2
j_call: TRBJ2-3
clone_size: many
cdr3_length: 15
cdr3_aa: CASSQFQSGGGTQYF
cdr3_nt: TGTGCCAGCAGCCAATTTCAGAGCGGGGGTGGTACGCAGTATTTT

v_call: TRBV20-1
d_call: TRBD1
j_call: TRBJ2-2
clone_size: many
cdr3_length: 15
cdr3_aa: CSAVDRGRIHGELFF
cdr3_nt: TGCAGTGCCGTCGACAGGGGGCGCATTCACGGGGAGCTGTTTTTT

v_call: TRBV5-1
d_call: TRBD1
j_call: TRBJ2-2
clone_size: many
cdr3_length: 16
cdr3_aa: CASSLTGGAYTGELFF
cdr3_nt: TGCGCCAGCAGTCTTACAGGGGGCGCATACACCGGGGAGCTGTTTTTT

v_call: TRBV5-1
d_call: .
j_call: TRBJ2-3
clone_size: many
cdr3_length: 16
cdr3_aa: CASSLGNLPSTDTQYF
cdr3_nt: TGCGCCAGCAGCTTGGGGAACCTCCCTAGCACAGATACGCAGTATTTT

v_call: TRBV7-2
d_call: TRBD2
j_call: TRBJ2-1
clone_size: few
cdr3_length: 14
cdr3_aa: CASSFLAGEDEQFF
cdr3_nt: TGTGCCAGCAGCTTTCTAGCGGGGGAGGATGAGCAGTTCTTC

v_call: TRBV5-1
d_call: TRBD1
j_call: TRBJ2-1
clone_size: many
cdr3_length: 15
cdr3_aa: CASSPGDRNYNEQFF
cdr3_nt: TGCGCCAGCAGCCCCGGGGACAGAAATTACAATGAGCAGTTCTTC

v_call: TRBV7-9
d_call: TRBD1
j_call: TRBJ2-1
clone_size: many
cdr3_length: 15
cdr3_aa: CASSRTGTGGNEQFF
cdr3_nt: TGTGCCAGCAGCCGAACCGGGACAGGGGGCAATGAGCAGTTCTTC

v_call: TRBV4-2
d_call: .
j_call: TRBJ2-1
clone_size: .
cdr3_length: 13
cdr3_aa: CASSQETGREQFF
cdr3_nt: TGTGCCAGCAGCCAAGAGACAGGCCGTGAGCAGTTCTTC

v_call: TRBV20-1
d_call: .
j_call: TRBJ1-1
clone_size: many
cdr3_length: 14
cdr3_aa: CSASVGTKNTEAFF
cdr3_nt: TGCAGTGCTAGTGTGGGCACAAAGAACACTGAAGCTTTCTTT

v_call: TRBV18
d_call: TRBD1
j_call: TRBJ2-7
clone_size: many
cdr3_length: 15
cdr3_aa: CASSLVPGTGSEQYF
cdr3_nt: TGTGCCAGCTCACTAGTTCCCGGGACAGGGTCCGAGCAGTACTTC

v_call: TRBV7-9
d_call: .
j_call: TRBJ2-7
clone_size: many
cdr3_length: 14
cdr3_aa: CASSPRAPSYEQYF
cdr3_nt: TGTGCCAGCAGCCCCCGAGCCCCTTCCTACGAGCAGTACTTC

v_call: TRBV20-1
d_call: TRBD2
j_call: TRBJ2-5
clone_size: many
cdr3_length: 18
cdr3_aa: CSAAYPVTSGGWGETQYF
cdr3_nt: TGCAGTGCCGCGTACCCCGTCACTAGCGGGGGGTGGGGAGAGACCCAGTACTTC

v_call: TRBV9
d_call: TRBD2
j_call: TRBJ2-7
clone_size: many
cdr3_length: 17
cdr3_aa: CASSRLGLAGGSYEQYF
cdr3_nt: TGTGCCAGCAGTCGACTGGGACTAGCGGGGGGGTCCTACGAGCAGTACTTC

v_call: TRBV29-1
d_call: .
j_call: TRBJ2-2
clone_size: many
cdr3_length: 14
cdr3_aa: CSVRSLTNTGELFF
cdr3_nt: TGCAGCGTCAGGTCCTTGACGAACACCGGGGAGCTGTTTTTT

v_call: TRBV27
d_call: .
j_call: TRBJ1-6
clone_size: .
cdr3_length: 18
cdr3_aa: CASSLWGSYFSYNSPLHF
cdr3_nt: TGTGCCAGCAGTTTATGGGGCAGCTACTTCTCCTATAATTCACCCCTCCACTTT

v_call: TRBV3-1
d_call: .
j_call: TRBJ1-1
clone_size: .
cdr3_length: 15
cdr3_aa: CASSQGASVKTEAFF
cdr3_nt: TGTGCCAGCAGCCAAGGAGCATCGGTAAAAACCGAAGCTTTCTTT

v_call: TRBV29-1
d_call: .
j_call: TRBJ2-2
clone_size: many
cdr3_length: 11
cdr3_aa: CSAWNTGELFF
cdr3_nt: TGCAGCGCCTGGAATACCGGGGAGCTGTTTTTT

v_call: TRBV5-1
d_call: .
j_call: TRBJ2-3
clone_size: .
cdr3_length: 16
cdr3_aa: CASRFTVLVVTDTQYF
cdr3_nt: TGCGCCAGCAGATTTACGGTACTAGTGGTGACAGATACGCAGTATTTT

v_call: TRBV12-3/TRBV12-4
d_call: .
j_call: TRBJ2-7
clone_size: many
cdr3_length: 11
cdr3_aa: CASSPNYEQYF
cdr3_nt: TGTGCCAGCAGTCCCAACTACGAGCAGTACTTC

v_call: TRBV24-1
d_call: .
j_call: TRBJ2-2
clone_size: many
cdr3_length: 14
cdr3_aa: CATSGPANTGELFF
cdr3_nt: TGTGCCACCAGTGGGCCAGCTAACACCGGGGAGCTGTTTTTT

v_call: TRBV11-2
d_call: .
j_call: TRBJ2-7
clone_size: many
cdr3_length: 15
cdr3_aa: CASSLRGDRRYEQYF
cdr3_nt: TGTGCCAGCAGCTTAAGGGGGGACAGAAGGTACGAGCAGTACTTC

v_call: TRBV13
d_call: TRBD1
j_call: TRBJ1-1
clone_size: many
cdr3_length: 17
cdr3_aa: CASSLNRGWVLDTEAFF
cdr3_nt: TGTGCCAGCAGCTTAAACAGGGGTTGGGTTTTAGACACTGAAGCTTTCTTT

v_call: TRBV4-1
d_call: .
j_call: TRBJ2-1
clone_size: many
cdr3_length: 13
cdr3_aa: CASSRDFYNEQFF
cdr3_nt: TGCGCCAGCAGCAGGGACTTCTACAATGAGCAGTTCTTC

v_call: TRBV6-5
d_call: .
j_call: TRBJ2-3
clone_size: few
cdr3_length: 14
cdr3_aa: CASSLGITTDTQYF
cdr3_nt: TGTGCCAGCAGTTTAGGGATTACCACAGATACGCAGTATTTT

v_call: TRBV12-3/TRBV12-4
d_call: TRBD2
j_call: TRBJ2-2
clone_size: .
cdr3_length: 15
cdr3_aa: CASGPLAGGPGELFF
cdr3_nt: TGTGCCAGCGGACCTCTAGCGGGGGGGCCCGGGGAGCTGTTTTTT

v_call: TRBV30
d_call: TRBD1
j_call: TRBJ1-2
clone_size: few
cdr3_length: 14
cdr3_aa: CAWRGQGANYGYTF
cdr3_nt: TGTGCCTGGAGGGGCCAGGGGGCCAACTATGGCTACACCTTC